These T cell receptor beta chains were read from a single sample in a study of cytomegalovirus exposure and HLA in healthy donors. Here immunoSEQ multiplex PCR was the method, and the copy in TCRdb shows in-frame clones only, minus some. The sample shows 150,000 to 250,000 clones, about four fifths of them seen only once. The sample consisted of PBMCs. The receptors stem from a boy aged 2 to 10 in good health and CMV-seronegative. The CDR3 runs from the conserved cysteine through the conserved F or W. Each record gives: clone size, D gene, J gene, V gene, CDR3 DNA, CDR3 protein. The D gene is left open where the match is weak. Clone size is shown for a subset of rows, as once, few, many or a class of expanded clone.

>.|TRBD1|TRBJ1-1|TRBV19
TGTGCCAGTAGTCACGGACAGGGAGCTGAAGCTTTCTTT
CASSHGQGAEAFF
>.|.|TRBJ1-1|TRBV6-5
TGTGCCAGCAGGGGAGGAGGTAACACTGAAGCTTTCTTT
CASRGGGNTEAFF
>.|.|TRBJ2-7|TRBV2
TGTGCCAGCAGAGGGGGGGCCCACTCCTACGAGCAGTACTTC
CASRGGAHSYEQYF
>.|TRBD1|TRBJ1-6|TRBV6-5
TGTGCCAGCAGGTACACCGGGACAGGGCTTAATTCACCCCTCCACTTT
CASRYTGTGLNSPLHF
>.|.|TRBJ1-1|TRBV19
TGTGCCAGTAGTACTCCCCTCGCAGAGGGCGAAGCTTTCTTT
CASSTPLAEGEAFF
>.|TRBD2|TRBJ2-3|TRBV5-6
TGTGCCAGCAGCTTGACTAGCGGTAGCACAGATACGCAGTATTTT
CASSLTSGSTDTQYF
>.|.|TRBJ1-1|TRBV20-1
TGCAGTGCTAGGGTACAGATTCAAGCTTTCTTT
CSARVQIQAFF
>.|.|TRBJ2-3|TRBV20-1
TGCAGTGCTAGCCGGGATACGCAGTATTTT
CSASRDTQYF
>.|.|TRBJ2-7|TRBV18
TGTGCCAGCTCACCCTTCCCCCGCTACGAGCAGTACTTC
CASSPFPRYEQYF
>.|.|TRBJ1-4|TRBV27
TGTGCCAGCAAGGGGAGGGGCTTGGGAGAAAAACTGTTTTTT
CASKGRGLGEKLFF
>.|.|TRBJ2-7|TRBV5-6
TGTGCCAGCAGCTTGGGACTCCCCTCTTCATACGAGCAGTACTTC
CASSLGLPSSYEQYF
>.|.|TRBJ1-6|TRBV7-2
TGTGCCAGCAGCTTTCGCAGTTCCTATAATTCACCCCTCCACTTT
CASSFRSSYNSPLHF
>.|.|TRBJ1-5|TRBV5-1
TGCGCCAGCAGCTTGGAAGGAGTGGGCAATCAGCCCCAGCATTTT
CASSLEGVGNQPQHF
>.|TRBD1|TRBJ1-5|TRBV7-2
TGTGCCAGCAGCTTAGCCCGGGACAGGGGCCAGCCCCAGCATTTT
CASSLARDRGQPQHF
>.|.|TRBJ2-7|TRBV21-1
TGTGCCAGCGGTTACAGGGGCCACGAGCAGTACTTC
CASGYRGHEQYF
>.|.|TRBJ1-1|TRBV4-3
TGCGCCAGCAGCCAAGATCAGGGGAGAGCTGAAGCTTTCTTT
CASSQDQGRAEAFF
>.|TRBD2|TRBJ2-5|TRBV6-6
TGTGCCAGCAGGAGCGGGGGGGTTGAGACCCAGTACTTC
CASRSGGVETQYF
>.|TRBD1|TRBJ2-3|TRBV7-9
TGTGCCAGCAGCCCACGGAGGGGGACAGGGGGCATAGATACGCAGTATTTT
CASSPRRGTGGIDTQYF
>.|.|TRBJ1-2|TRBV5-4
TGTGCCAGCTCTAACAGGGATGTCTATGGCTACACCTTC
CASSNRDVYGYTF
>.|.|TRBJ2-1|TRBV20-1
TGCAGTGCAACTATCAACAATGAGCAGTTCTTC
CSATINNEQFF
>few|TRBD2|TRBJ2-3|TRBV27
TGTGCCAGCAGTTTACTAGCGGGCACAGATACGCAGTATTTT
CASSLLAGTDTQYF
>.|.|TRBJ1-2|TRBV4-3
TGCGCCAGCACCGCCAATTTAAAAGGGGATTCCTATGGCTACACCTTC
CASTANLKGDSYGYTF
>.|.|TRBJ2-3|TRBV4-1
TGCGCCAGCAGCCAAGACCCCGGGACTCACCGCCGTACGCAGTATTTT
CASSQDPGTHRRTQYF
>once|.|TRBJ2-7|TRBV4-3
TGCGCCAGCAGCCGCCGCCCAACTCAGACAGCGGGCTCCTACGAGCAGTACTTC
CASSRRPTQTAGSYEQYF
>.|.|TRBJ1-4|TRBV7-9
TGTGCCAGCAGCGGAATGGACAGAACTAATGAAAAACTGTTTTTT
CASSGMDRTNEKLFF
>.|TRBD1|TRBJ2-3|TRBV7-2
TGTGCCAGCAGAGACAGGGGGTCGGGAGATACGCAGTATTTT
CASRDRGSGDTQYF
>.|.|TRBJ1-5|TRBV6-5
TGTGCCAGCAGTTTATCTAATAGCAATCAGCCCCAGCATTTT
CASSLSNSNQPQHF
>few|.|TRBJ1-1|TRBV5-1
TGCGCCAGCAGCTTGGGTCAGGGCCTACGAAACACTGAAGCTTTCTTT
CASSLGQGLRNTEAFF
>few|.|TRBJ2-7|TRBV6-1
TGTGCCAGCCGTTCGACAGGCCGAAACTACGAGCAGTACTTC
CASRSTGRNYEQYF
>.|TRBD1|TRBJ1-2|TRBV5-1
TGCGCCAGCAGCTCCTCCGGGACAGTCTATGGCTACACCTTC
CASSSSGTVYGYTF
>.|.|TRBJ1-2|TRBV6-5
TGTGCCAGCAGTTCGTTGGCAGATGGCTACACCTTC
CASSSLADGYTF
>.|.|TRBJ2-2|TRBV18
TGTGCCAGCTCACCACAGAGAGCAGGTCTAAACACCGGGGAGCTGTTTTTT
CASSPQRAGLNTGELFF
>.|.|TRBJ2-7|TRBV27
TGTGCCAGCAGAGACAGCTACGAGCAGTACTTC
CASRDSYEQYF
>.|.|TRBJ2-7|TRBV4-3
TGCGCCAGCAGCCCCCAGGACACAGATACCTACGAGCAGTACTTC
CASSPQDTDTYEQYF